The 29 T cell receptor beta chains listed next were all sequenced from one sample in a study of CD8 T cells in ankylosing spondylitis. These receptors have no known antigen. From the 5' RACE reads, TCRdb called clonotypes with MiXCR, one entry per CDR3 protein. The sample has roughly 350,000 distinct CDR3 sequences; approximately 8% are singletons. The study's findings and limits: A TCR beta motif of eight highly homologous variants appeared characteristic of ankylosing spondylitis blood.

The sample comprised blood, either unsorted or a sorted T cell fraction (not recorded which). These receptors all stem from a male donor with ankylosing spondylitis.

This clonotype was detected a few times. The V gene is TRBV6-1, the J gene TRBJ2-7, with D perhaps being TRBD1 or TRBD2 (5 bases each). From germline, CDR1 is MNHNS and CDR2 SASEGT. The CDR3 is 16 residues long. Deletions cut 6 bases from V and 0 bases from J, with 18 bases between. The CDR3 region is CASSPNPGTVSYEQYF. In DNA form, the CDR3 reads TGTGCCAGCAGCCCCAACCCCGGGACGGTCTCCTACGAGCAGTACTTC.

The V and J genes are TRBV7-9 and TRBJ2-7; possibly TRBD2 for D (5 bases). Trimming took 1 base from V and 3 from J, leaving 13 bases between them. The CDR3 loop spans 15 amino acids. Germline CDR1 SEHNR, CDR2 FQNEAQ (reference sequence). The CDR3 sequence: CASSLGDLSGYEQYF. The CDR3 DNA follows: TGTGCCAGCAGCTTAGGAGACCTCAGCGGCTACGAGCAGTACTTC.

The chain has TRBV10-3 and TRBJ2-1, with a weak D call TRBD2 (6 bases). Looked up from germline, CDR1 is ENHRY and CDR2 is SYGVKD. Trimming took off 6 bases at V and 12 bases at J, with 21 bases between the two ends. The CDR3 extends over 14 amino acids. This CDR3 is CAISEGNFGGAQFF. CDR3 bases: TGTGCCATCAGCGAGGGAAACTTTGGAGGGGCGCAGTTCTTC.

This clonotype was counted a single time. A read error may be the cause here, since a much bigger clone is one base away. J is TRBJ1-4 and V is TRBV7-8; perhaps TRBD1 as D (6 bases). The germline V gene encodes CDR1 SGHVS and CDR2 FQNEAQ. CDR3 length: 14 amino acids. As DNA, the CDR3 is TGTGTCAGCAGCTTAGGGGGGACTAATGAAAAACTGTTTTTT. Its translation: CVSSLGGTNEKLFF.

The sample holds a few counts of this clonotype. This chain uses TRBV3-1 with TRBJ2-3, with TRBD2 identical over 10 bases. The CDR3 is 17 amino acids. Germline V gene data show CDR1 as LGHDT and CDR2 as YNNKEL (reference sequence). The trim removed 4 bases at V and 0 bases at J, leaving 7 bases unmatched. The CDR3 region is CASSPRTSGTSTDTQYF. The CDR3 nucleotides are TGTGCCAGCAGCCCCAGGACTAGCGGAACTAGCACAGATACGCAGTATTTT.

This clonotype was detected only a few times. The CDR3 is CASSLVAGPNEKLFF. CDR3 coding DNA: TGTGCCAGCAGCTTAGTGGCAGGCCCTAATGAAAAACTGTTTTTT. This sequence joins TRBV7-2 and TRBJ1-4; D is undetermined. Between the trimmed V and J ends, which lost 1 base and 3 bases, there was a span of 9 bases. The CDR3 contains 15 residues. Per germline, CDR1 SGHTA and CDR2 FQGNSA. Variable domain in full (rest from reference TRBV7-2 and TRBJ1-4): GAGVSQSPSNKVTEKGKDVELRCDPISGHTALYWYRQSLGQGLEFLIYFQGNSAPDKSGLPSDRFSAERTGGSVSTLTIQRTQQEDSAVYLCASSLVAGPNEKLFFGSGTQLSVL.

This clonotype was counted between two and nine times. V usage is TRBV19 and J usage is TRBJ2-1; TRBD2 matches at 7 bases. The V gene's germline CDR1 is LNHDA and CDR2 SQIVND (reference sequence). The V and J ends lost 8 bases and 5 bases, in that order; junction bases with no gene match: 12. This CDR3 comprises 15 residues. Here the CDR3 DNA reads TGTGCCAGTTTCCAAAGCGGGACCGGTCACAATGAGCAGTTCTTC. As protein: CASFQSGTGHNEQFF.

This clonotype was detected many times. This rearrangement joins TRBV5-1 to TRBJ1-2; D ambiguous. CDR3 length equals 15 residues. Germline loops: CDR1 SGHRS, CDR2 YFSETQ. Trimming left V 4 bases short and J 2 bases short, with 15 bases between. CDR3 DNA: TGCGCCAGCAGCCCAGGCCCGACGGAGAACTATGGCTACACCTTC. The encoded protein is CASSPGPTENYGYTF. The full variable domain, with the rest looked up from reference TRBV5-1 and TRBJ1-2, is KAGVTQTPRYLIKTRGQQVTLSCSPISGHRSVSWYQQTPGQGLQFLFEYFSETQRNKGNFPGRFSGRQFSNSRSEMNVSTLELGDSALYLCASSPGPTENYGYTFGSGTRLTVV.

The sample holds a few counts of this clonotype. This chain joins TRBV5-1 and TRBJ2-5; D assignment may be TRBD1 or TRBD2 (5 bases each). The V gene lost 4 bases and the J gene lost 0 bases, with 13 bases spanning the gap. The CDR3 consists of 15 residues. Per the germline V gene, CDR1 is SGHRS and CDR2 is YFSETQ. The CDR3 here is CASSPQGPNQETQYF. CDR3 sequence (DNA): TGCGCCAGCAGCCCCCAGGGACCCAACCAAGAGACCCAGTACTTC.

This clonotype was seen repeatedly, ten times or more. The chain joins TRBV27 to TRBJ2-3; unclear D gene. Trimming left V 0 bases short and J 0 bases short, with 10 bases between. This CDR3 has 16 amino acids. The germline gives CDR1 MNHEY, CDR2 SMNVEV (reference sequence). The CDR3 reads CASSLSATTSTDTQYF. Here the CDR3 DNA reads TGTGCCAGCAGTTTATCGGCAACAACTAGCACAGATACGCAGTATTTT.

This clonotype appeared a few times. The gene calls are TRBV7-9 and TRBJ1-4; D possibly corresponds to TRBD1 (6 bases). Trimming pared 1 base from V and 8 bases from J, leaving 20 bases between. This CDR3 contains 17 residues. Germline CDR1 SEHNR, CDR2 FQNEAQ (reference sequence). For the CDR3, the DNA is TGTGCCAGCAGCTTAGGACACCAGAGGACGGGGGGCGAAAAACTGTTTTTT. Its protein product is CASSLGHQRTGGEKLFF.

This clonotype came up a few times. The genes are TRBV24-1 and TRBJ2-3; 8 bases map to TRBD1. V shed 3 bases and J 4 bases; nucleotides not matched to a gene: 5. Germline V lookup: CDR1 KGHDR, CDR2 SFDVKD. The CDR3 length is 15 residues. The CDR3 coding sequence is TGTGCCACCAGTGATCCCGGACAGGGCCCAGATACGCAGTATTTT. It encodes CATSDPGQGPDTQYF.

This chain joins TRBV4-1 and TRBJ2-7; the match to TRBD1 covers 7 bases. The CDR3 loop spans 16 amino acids. CDR1 MGHRA and CDR2 YSYEKL come from the germline V gene. The V segment lost 3 bases and the J segment 2 bases; nucleotides outside the gene matches: 10. For the CDR3, the DNA is TGCGCCAGCAGCCAGGGCACGACAGGGCTCCCCTACGAGCAGTACTTC. This codes for CASSQGTTGLPYEQYF.

This clonotype was picked up a small number of times. The chain combines TRBV27 with TRBJ2-6; perhaps D is TRBD1 or TRBD2 (7 bases each). The V gene lost 5 bases and the J gene lost 0 bases, with 14 bases spanning the gap. This CDR3 has 17 residues. CDR1 and CDR2 from the germline V gene are MNHEY and SMNVEV (reference sequence). Here the CDR3 reads CASSTQGRDSGANVLTF. The CDR3 region has the DNA TGTGCCAGCAGTACACAGGGGAGGGACTCTGGGGCCAACGTCCTGACTTTC.

Here the CDR3 DNA reads TGTGCCAGCAGCTCACAGTCAAACCGAGGGGAGACCCAGTACTTC. Translation gives CASSSQSNRGETQYF. The chain recombines TRBV7-3 with TRBJ2-5; the D gene is possibly TRBD2 (5 bases). With 4 bases removed from V and 5 bases from J, the gap between germline ends came to 17 bases. Germline loops: CDR1 SGHTA, CDR2 FQGTGA. CDR3 length equals 15 residues. Filled out from reference TRBV7-3 and TRBJ2-5, the complete variable domain reads GAGVSQTPSNKVTEKGKYVELRCDPISGHTALYWYRQSLGQGPEFLIYFQGTGAADDSGLPNDRFFAVRPEGSVSTLKIQRTERGDSAVYLCASSSQSNRGETQYFGPGTRLLVL.

This clonotype was counted only a few times. The rearrangement joins TRBV5-1 to TRBJ2-5; D gene unclear. This CDR3 is built from 13 residues. CDR1 is SGHRS, CDR2 YFSETQ, per germline. The V end lost 0 bases, the J end lost 9 bases, and 12 bases lay between the germline ends. CDR3: CASSLAPTAPQYF. The CDR3 nucleotides read TGCGCCAGCAGCTTGGCCCCTACGGCTCCCCAGTACTTC.

The chain uses TRBV28 and TRBJ2-1, with D possibly matching TRBD2 (7 bases). Germline lookup yields CDR1 MDHEN and CDR2 SYDVKM. V was pared by 8 bases and J by 8 bases, with 25 bases between. This CDR3 spans 16 amino acids. The DNA of the CDR3 is TGTGCCAGCCGGCGCGGGGGCGGGACCTACAGGGATGAGCAGTTCTTC. This gives the protein CASRRGGGTYRDEQFF.

This clonotype showed up just once. The chain employs TRBV28 and TRBJ1-5; 7 bases agree with TRBD1. Trimming at V came to 4 bases and at J to 6 bases, leaving 9 bases not matched to a gene. This CDR3 spans 15 amino acids. CDR1 and CDR2 from the germline V gene are MDHEN and SYDVKM. This CDR3 reads CASSSPQGTGQPQHF. The CDR3 DNA sequence: TGTGCCAGCAGTTCCCCACAGGGGACTGGTCAGCCCCAGCATTTT.

This clonotype was seen repeatedly, ten times or more. The chain has TRBV19 and TRBJ1-5, with 8 bases identical to TRBD1. There are 14 residues in the CDR3. Losses at the gene ends were 7 bases for V and 2 bases for J; bases not matched to a gene: 4. Germline V CDR1 and CDR2: LNHDA, SQIVND (reference sequence). In DNA, the CDR3 is TGTGCCAGTATACCACAGGGGGGCAATCAGCCCCAGCATTTT. As protein: CASIPQGGNQPQHF. Looking up the rest from reference TRBV19 and TRBJ1-5 gives the full variable domain: DGGITQSPKYLFRKEGQNVTLSCEQNLNHDAMYWYRQDPGQGLRLIYYSQIVNDFQKGDIAEGYSVSREKKESFPLTVTSAQKNPTAFYLCASIPQGGNQPQHFGDGTRLSIL.

This clonotype was observed a few times. The J gene is TRBJ2-7, the V gene TRBV9; D remains unclear. V lost 4 bases and J 6 bases, leaving 17 bases between the germline ends. This CDR3 is built from 14 residues. Per the germline V gene, CDR1 is SGDLS and CDR2 is YYNGEE. The CDR3 reads CASSPWGNPSEQYF. For the CDR3, the DNA is TGTGCCAGCAGCCCCTGGGGTAACCCCAGCGAGCAGTACTTC. The full variable domain, completed using reference TRBV9 and TRBJ2-7, is DSGVTQTPKHLITATGQRVTLRCSPRSGDLSVYWYQQSLDQGLQFLIQYYNGEERAKGNILERFSAQQFPDLHSELNLSSLELGDSALYFCASSPWGNPSEQYFGPGTRLTVT.

This clonotype was seen more than once but under ten times. The chain employs TRBV4-3 and TRBJ1-2; 11 positions agree with TRBD1. V gave up 4 bases and J gave up 5 bases; unmatched junction bases: 6. The CDR3 is 15 residues long. Germline V gene sequence: CDR1 LGHNA, CDR2 YSLEER. CDR3 protein: CASSRPGTGGYGYTF. CDR3 in DNA: TGCGCCAGCAGCCGACCAGGGACAGGGGGGTATGGCTACACCTTC.

This clonotype was detected a few times. The CDR3 coding sequence is TGTGCCAGCAGTCGAGGGGCTGGTAATTCACCCCTCCACTTT. It is translated as CASSRGAGNSPLHF. The chain carries TRBV12-3 or TRBV12-4 and TRBJ1-6, with D tentatively TRBD1 (5 bases). The CDR3 consists of 14 residues. The V end lost 5 bases, the J end lost 6 bases, and 11 bases lay between the germline ends.

The rearrangement joins TRBV10-3 to TRBJ1-6, with no clear D. CDR3 length: 13 residues. The V gene lost 6 bases and the J gene lost 7 bases, with 10 bases spanning the gap. In germline, CDR1 is ENHRY, CDR2 SYGVKD. DNA of the CDR3: TGTGCCATCAGGGGGAGTCTGAATTCACCCCTCCACTTT. It codes for CAIRGSLNSPLHF.

This clonotype was picked up many times. The chain carries TRBV20-1 and TRBJ1-3; TRBD1 agrees at 10 bases. V lost 0 bases and J lost 6; bases outside the gene matches: 2. The CDR3 runs 14 residues. Per germline, CDR1 DFQATT and CDR2 SNEGSKA (reference sequence). CDR3 sequence (DNA): TGCAGTGCTAGAGATGACAGGGGGCAAAACACCATATATTTT. It yields the protein CSARDDRGQNTIYF.

This clonotype was observed a handful of times. The V gene is TRBV19, the J gene TRBJ2-7; 12 nucleotides line up with TRBD2. CDR1 is LNHDA and CDR2 is SQIVND in the germline V gene (reference sequence). This CDR3 spans 19 amino acids. J gave up 2 bases and V 6 bases, and 17 bases lay outside the gene matches. This CDR3 is CASSKSTARTSGEAYEQYF. CDR3 in DNA: TGTGCCAGTAGCAAGTCAACCGCCCGGACTAGCGGGGAAGCCTACGAGCAGTACTTC.

This clonotype was observed a handful of times. The V and J genes are TRBV24-1 and TRBJ2-7; D remains unclear. The germline V gene has CDR1 KGHDR and CDR2 SFDVKD. Trimming cost V 6 bases and J 2 bases, with 7 bases left between them. The length of the CDR3 is 12 residues. The CDR3 coding sequence is TGTGCCACCAGTCTTCCAACCTACGAGCAGTACTTC. This codes for CATSLPTYEQYF.

The rearrangement links TRBV5-1 to TRBJ2-3, with 7 bases identical to TRBD1. Germline V lookup: CDR1 SGHRS, CDR2 YFSETQ. This CDR3 is built from 12 residues. The V gene end was trimmed by 4 bases and the J gene end by 11 bases; junction bases not matched to a gene: 7. CDR3 nucleotide sequence: TGCGCCAGCAGCATAACCGGGACAGTGCAGTATTTT. It specifies CASSITGTVQYF.

J is TRBJ2-1 and V is TRBV12-3 or TRBV12-4; D is uncertain. V shed 6 bases and J shed 10 bases, with 13 bases lying between them. The CDR3 is 12 residues long. As DNA, the CDR3 is TGTGCCAGCAGCCGCGTAAGCTGGGAGCAGTTCTTC. It yields the protein CASSRVSWEQFF.

In regard to this clonotype: A much larger clone lies a single base off, so this may be a read error. The J gene is TRBJ2-4, the V gene TRBV20-1; D is uncertain. Looked up from germline, CDR1 is DFQATT and CDR2 is SNEGSKA (reference sequence). The CDR3 covers 14 residues. The CDR3 sequence: CSALEARVRNIEYF. CDR3 nucleotides: TGCAGTGCTTTAGAGGCCCGGGTCAGGAACATTGAGTACTTC.